These 23 T cell receptor beta chains originate from one sample sequenced in a study of human T cells and chemical hapten exposure (dated by TCRdb to the early 2020s). The time point tag for this specimen amounts to: patch test 1, 2 weeks after DPC sensitization. Explained via the paper, the treatment or condition label denotes: therapeutic diphenylcyclopropenone sensitization with weekly scalp DPC. To prepare the library, RACE was applied. Instrument on record: NextSeq 500. Starting from the raw public reads, TCRdb applied fastp trimming at Q25, assembled clones with MiXCR and retained in-frame beta chains. Entries are consolidated by CDR3 protein sequence, retaining the most common genes and DNA. This sample lists roughly 160,000 distinct CDR3 sequences; around 13% were detected once. The biggest ten clones account for 1.5% to 2% of the sample. The sample here was whole blood, taken in connection with sensitization to the hapten diphenylcyclopropenone (DPC). The receptors stem from a woman between 25 and 40 years old with alopecia areata. Some clones in this sample may be carry-over from other donors' samples.

With regard to this clonotype: Because the CDR3's place on the DNA is in doubt, the DNA is left out and the CDR3 is given as listed by TCRdb. This chain joins TRBV21-1 and TRBJ1-5; TRBD1, the table's D call, lacks a check against the DNA. TRBV21-1 is classified as a pseudogene. The CDR3 length is 15 residues, termini included. The CDR3 loop reads CASSNWGTGNQPQHF.

The chain employs TRBV7-8 and TRBJ1-6; TRBD1 matches 8 bases. CDR1 SGHVS and CDR2 FQNEAQ come from the germline V gene. CDR3 length equals 17 residues. Trimming cost V 0 bases and J 4 bases; bases outside gene matches: 5. CDR3 in amino acids: CASSLAGQDRYNSPLHF. In DNA form, the CDR3 reads TGTGCCAGCAGCTTAGCGGGACAGGATCGATATAATTCACCCCTCCACTTT. The full variable domain, completed using reference TRBV7-8 and TRBJ1-6, is GAGVSQSPRYKVAKRGQDVALRCDPISGHVSLFWYQQALGQGPEFLTYFQNEAQLDKSGLPSDRFFAERPEGSVSTLKIQRTQQEDSAVYLCASSLAGQDRYNSPLHFGNGTRLTVT.

This CDR3 is CASRPGTEDTPLHF. The CDR3 DNA reads TGTGCCAGCAGACCCGGGACAGAAGATACACCCCTCCACTTT. The V gene is TRBV6-2 or TRBV6-3, the J gene TRBJ1-6, with 7 bases that match TRBD1. CDR1 MNHEY and CDR2 SVGEGT come from the germline V gene. Trimming cost V 6 bases and J 11 bases; bases outside gene matches: 10. CDR3 length equals 14 residues.

The table lists this clonotype with a few counts. In nucleotides, the CDR3 is TGTGCCTGGAGTGTAGGCCTAATGAACACTGAAGCTTTCTTT. Its protein product is CAWSVGLMNTEAFF. The rearrangement links TRBV30 to TRBJ1-1, with D unresolved. This CDR3 comprises 14 residues. With 0 bases removed from V and 0 bases from J, the gap between germline ends came to 8 bases. Germline V lookup: CDR1 GTSNPN, CDR2 SVGIG (reference sequence). Based on the CDR3 plus reference TRBV30 and TRBJ1-1, the full variable domain is SQTIHQWPATLVQPVGSPLSLECTVEGTSNPNLYWYRQAAGRGLQLLFYSVGIGQISSEVPQNLSASRPQDRQFILSSKKLLLSDSGFYLCAWSVGLMNTEAFFGQGTRLTVV.

This clonotype was seen more than once but under ten times. The rearrangement uses TRBV10-3 and TRBJ2-3, with unresolved D. Germline V lookup: CDR1 ENHRY, CDR2 SYGVKD. The CDR3 is 14 residues long. The V end was cut by 0 bases, the J end by 2 bases, with 6 bases between. CDR3 amino acids: CAISESEVTDTQYF. As DNA, the CDR3 is TGTGCCATCAGTGAGTCGGAAGTCACAGATACGCAGTATTTT.

This clonotype has a count of ten or more. The chain joins TRBV9 to TRBJ2-1, with D maybe TRBD1 (5 bases). The CDR3 runs 15 residues. Trimming stripped 0 bases from V and 2 bases from J, with 9 bases between. CDR1 SGDLS and CDR2 YYNGEE come from the germline V gene. The CDR3 DNA reads as TGTGCCAGCAGCGTAGTTGTGGGGCCCTACAATGAGCAGTTCTTC. Amino acids: CASSVVVGPYNEQFF.

This clonotype was observed a handful of times. The chain couples TRBV20-1 to TRBJ2-7; D is ambiguous. CDR1 and CDR2 (germline): DFQATT, SNEGSKA (reference sequence). The CDR3 is 12 residues long. Trimming stripped 5 bases from V and 3 bases from J, with 11 bases between. CDR3 region: CSAGSGVYEQYF. In nucleotides, the CDR3 is TGCAGTGCTGGTAGTGGAGTCTACGAGCAGTACTTC.

This clonotype was observed a few times. The chain joins TRBV27 to TRBJ2-7; no clear D gene. The germline V and J ends were trimmed by 0 bases and 2 bases, with 8 bases remaining between them. Germline values: CDR1 MNHEY, CDR2 SMNVEV (reference sequence). The CDR3 is 14 amino acids. The DNA of the CDR3 is TGTGCCAGCAGTTTATCTCCGATAACCTACGAGCAGTACTTC. It specifies CASSLSPITYEQYF.

The sample holds many counts of this clonotype. The chain links TRBV9 to TRBJ1-4; TRBD1 agrees at 7 bases. The CDR3 extends over 14 amino acids. The germline gives CDR1 SGDLS, CDR2 YYNGEE. Germline trimming cut 2 bases from V and 8 bases from J; bases unmatched to any gene: 6. The CDR3 DNA is TGTGCCAGCAGCGTCACAGGGGAGGGCGAAAAACTGTTTTTT. Encoded protein: CASSVTGEGEKLFF.

V gene TRBV29-1 combines with J gene TRBJ2-7; no reliable D call. Germline V gene sequence: CDR1 SQVTM, CDR2 ANQGSEA. V was pared by 4 bases and J by 1 base, with 8 bases between. CDR3 length equals 12 residues. The CDR3 nucleotides read TGCAGCGTTGTAGAGCGTTCCTACGAGCAGTACTTC. Its protein is CSVVERSYEQYF.

The rearrangement links TRBV14 to TRBJ2-1, with 8 bases fitting TRBD2. V lost 3 bases and J lost 10; bases outside the gene matches: 14. The V gene's germline CDR1 is SGHDN and CDR2 FVKESK. This CDR3 spans 16 amino acids. Here the CDR3 DNA reads TGTGCCAGCAGCCACCCGGGGGGGGCACCGCGAGGGGAGCAGTTCTTC. It codes for CASSHPGGAPRGEQFF.

Ten or more counts support this clonotype. The chain links TRBV6-6 to TRBJ2-5, with 11 positions matching TRBD2. This CDR3 comprises 17 residues. V lost 2 bases, J lost 2 bases, and 7 bases stayed unmatched. Germline CDR1 MNHNY, CDR2 SVGAGI (reference sequence). For the CDR3, the DNA is TGTGCCAGCAGTTACGGCATAGCGGGGGGGTATCAAGAGACCCAGTACTTC. This translates into CASSYGIAGGYQETQYF.

In its sample, this clonotype was seen a few times. J is TRBJ2-1 and V is TRBV6-6; TRBD2 agrees at 14 bases. This CDR3 has 20 amino acids. Germline V gives CDR1 MNHNY, CDR2 SVGAGI (reference sequence). Losses at the gene ends were 0 bases for V and 0 bases for J; bases not matched to a gene: 7. The CDR3 loop reads CASSYSTSGRASSSYNEQFF. The CDR3 DNA reads as TGTGCCAGCAGTTACTCGACTAGCGGGAGGGCCTCTAGCTCCTACAATGAGCAGTTCTTC.

This chain links TRBV6-2 or TRBV6-3 with TRBJ2-7, with 10 nucleotides matching TRBD2. The length of the CDR3 is 14 residues. V lost 7 bases, J lost 0 bases, and 3 bases stayed unmatched. Looked up from germline, CDR1 is MNHEY and CDR2 is SVGEGT. CDR3 sequence reads: CASNSGRLSYEQYF. CDR3 coding DNA: TGTGCCAGCAATAGCGGGAGGCTCTCCTACGAGCAGTACTTC.

The chain carries TRBV29-1 and TRBJ2-5; D tentatively reads TRBD1 or TRBD2 (5 bases each). Germline V gives CDR1 SQVTM, CDR2 ANQGSEA. The CDR3 is 13 amino acids. Trimming removed 4 bases from V and 2 bases from J, with 11 bases in between. CDR3 bases: TGCAGCGTTGGGGGGACGCCACAAGAGACCCAGTACTTC. Its protein product is CSVGGTPQETQYF.

This clonotype has more than one count but fewer than ten. This rearrangement joins TRBV6-2 or TRBV6-3 to TRBJ2-7; the match to TRBD2 covers 7 bases. There are 15 residues in the CDR3. CDR1 and CDR2 from the germline V gene are MNHEY and SVGEGT. V was clipped by 4 bases and J by 5 bases; unmatched bases: 11. In nucleotides, the CDR3 is TGTGCCAGCAGTTCGTTGAGCGGGATGTCCCACGAGCAGTACTTC. Encoded protein: CASSSLSGMSHEQYF.

This clonotype occurred a few times. J is TRBJ1-1 and V is TRBV6-1, with 9 bases lining up with TRBD1. The germline gives CDR1 MNHNS, CDR2 SASEGT. V dropped 6 bases and J dropped 1; count of bases not matched to a gene: 3. CDR3 size: 14 residues. Here the CDR3 DNA reads TGTGCCAGCAGGGGACAGGGACAGAACACTGAAGCTTTCTTT. Residues: CASRGQGQNTEAFF.

This clonotype was seen more than once but under ten times. The V call is TRBV7-2, the J call TRBJ2-5; TRBD2 aligns across 11 bases. Germline CDR1 SGHTA, CDR2 FQGNSA. This CDR3 comprises 18 residues. V lost 1 base, J lost 3 bases, and 10 bases stayed unmatched. CDR3 bases: TGTGCCAGCAGCTTAGGGGCTAGCGGGGGGATCAATGAAGAGACCCAGTACTTC. Its protein product is CASSLGASGGINEETQYF. Full variable domain (outside the CDR3, taken from reference TRBV7-2 and TRBJ2-5): GAGVSQSPSNKVTEKGKDVELRCDPISGHTALYWYRQSLGQGLEFLIYFQGNSAPDKSGLPSDRFSAERTGGSVSTLTIQRTQQEDSAVYLCASSLGASGGINEETQYFGPGTRLLVL.

The J gene is TRBJ2-7, the V gene TRBV29-1; maybe TRBD1 (7 bases). This CDR3 region has 14 residues. V gave up 2 bases and J gave up 4 bases, with 15 bases separating them. The germline V gene has CDR1 SQVTM and CDR2 ANQGSEA. This CDR3 is CSVESSPGGYEQYF. Here the CDR3 DNA reads TGCAGCGTTGAAAGCAGCCCAGGGGGGTACGAGCAGTACTTC.

The genes are TRBV18 and TRBJ1-3; 9 bases map to TRBD1. Germline assignment: CDR1 KGHSH and CDR2 LQKENI. With V trimmed by 3 bases and J by 7 bases, 4 bases remained unmatched. This CDR3 spans 14 amino acids. The DNA for the CDR3 is TGTGCCAGCTCACCGGGACAGGGCCCCAACACCATATATTTT. Amino acid sequence: CASSPGQGPNTIYF.

V and J are TRBV6-2 or TRBV6-3 and TRBJ2-1; 10 bases match TRBD2. Germline trimming cut 5 bases from V and 8 bases from J; bases unmatched to any gene: 9. Germline CDR1 and CDR2: MNHEY and SVGEGT. CDR3 length: 15 residues. The CDR3 coding sequence is TGTGCCAGCAGTGGACCGGGACTAGCGTACTATGAGCAGTTCTTC. Amino acids: CASSGPGLAYYEQFF.

In this sample, this clonotype turned up a few times. J is TRBJ1-2 and V is TRBV12-3 or TRBV12-4; TRBD1 agrees at 9 bases. The CDR3 is 15 residues long. The ends lost 6 bases at V and 2 bases at J; junction bases unmatched: 7. CDR3 loop: CASSPGDRANYGYTF. DNA for the CDR3: TGTGCCAGCAGCCCCGGGGACAGGGCCAACTATGGCTACACCTTC.

There are many counts of this clonotype. This rearrangement joins TRBV10-3 to TRBJ1-5; 10 bases agree with TRBD1. This CDR3 region has 13 residues. Trimming at V came to 10 bases and at J to 8 bases, leaving 8 bases not matched to a gene. Germline lookup yields CDR1 ENHRY and CDR2 SYGVKD. CDR3 nucleotide sequence: TGTGCCACTAGACAGGGGGCAGGGGAGCCCCAGCATTTT. This gives the protein CATRQGAGEPQHF.